The 17 T cell receptor beta chains given below trace back to one sample, sequenced in a study of blood T cell repertoires in COVID-19. Generated by immunoSEQ multiplex PCR, the TCRdb table keeps only in-frame clones and is missing some. The sample shows tens of thousands of clones, roughly four fifths of them seen only once. The sample taken for sequencing was peripheral blood. Receptors were obtained from an older woman with acute or convalescent COVID-19.

This rearrangement joins TRBV2 to TRBJ1-1, with TRBD1 matching 9 bases. Germline V CDR1 and CDR2: SNHLY, FYNNEI. This CDR3 contains 14 residues. J was trimmed by 3 bases and V by 6 bases; bases with no gene match: 5. CDR3 protein: CASSPQGAYTEAFF. The CDR3 DNA reads TGTGCCAGCAGCCCACAGGGGGCGTACACTGAAGCTTTCTTT.

This chain joins TRBV29-1 and TRBJ1-2, with 9 bases lining up with TRBD1. The CDR3 consists of 11 residues. J gave up 8 bases and V 7 bases, and 5 bases lay outside the gene matches. Germline V gene lookup returns CDR1 SQVTM and CDR2 ANQGSEA. The CDR3 loop is CSGAGTGGYTF. In nucleotides, the CDR3 is TGCAGCGGAGCCGGGACAGGGGGCTACACCTTC.

The chain joins TRBV6-4 to TRBJ1-2; 7 bases are shared with TRBD1. Germline V gene lookup returns CDR1 MRHNA and CDR2 SNTAGT. The J segment lost 4 bases and the V segment lost 2 bases, leaving 4 bases of the junction unmatched. The CDR3 runs to 14 residues. The CDR3 bases are TGTGCCAGCAGTGACCCGGACAGGTCCTATGGCTACACCTTC. Residues: CASSDPDRSYGYTF.

This chain connects TRBV7-3 to TRBJ2-1; tentatively, D is TRBD2 (6 bases). In germline, CDR1 is SGHTA, CDR2 FQGTGA. The CDR3 sequence is 14 residues long. With 4 bases removed from V and 5 bases from J, the gap between germline ends came to 12 bases. CDR3 amino acids: CASSYPGENNEQFF. The CDR3 nucleotides are TGTGCCAGCAGCTATCCGGGGGAAAACAATGAGCAGTTCTTC.

Here the CDR3 reads CASITPGFMNTEAFF. Here the CDR3 DNA reads TGTGCCAGCATCACTCCGGGATTTATGAACACTGAAGCTTTCTTT. The rearrangement uses TRBV28 and TRBJ1-1; D ambiguous. Looked up from germline, CDR1 is MDHEN and CDR2 is SYDVKM. CDR3 size: 15 residues. V gave up 7 bases and J gave up 0 bases, with 15 bases separating them.

The V and J genes are TRBV27 and TRBJ1-3; D is perhaps TRBD1 (6 bases). Germline CDR1 is MNHEY and CDR2 is SMNVEV (reference sequence). This CDR3 contains 16 residues. V lost 5 bases and J lost 0, with 14 bases in between. Written as DNA, the CDR3 is TGTGCCAGCAGTCCAAGAAACAGGGTCTCTGGAAACACCATATATTTT. Encoded protein: CASSPRNRVSGNTIYF.

J is TRBJ2-5 and V is TRBV7-3; D unresolved. Trimming took 2 bases from V and 5 from J, leaving 9 bases between them. The CDR3 is made up of 13 amino acids. Germline CDR1 SGHTA, CDR2 FQGTGA. As DNA, the CDR3 is TGTGCCAGCAGCTTATCTTATCAGGAGACCCAGTACTTC. Translated, it gives CASSLSYQETQYF.

This clone is a singleton in its sample. The gene calls are TRBV30 and TRBJ2-2; D is ambiguous. Germline CDR1 reads GTSNPN; CDR2 reads SVGIG (reference sequence). The CDR3 loop spans 13 amino acids. Trimming stripped 1 base from V and 6 bases from J, with 9 bases between. CDR3 in DNA: TGTGCCTGGAGTGGACTTCCCCCCGGGGAGCTGTTTTTT. Residues: CAWSGLPPGELFF. The variable domain in full, completed from reference TRBV30 and TRBJ2-2, reads SQTIHQWPATLVQPVGSPLSLECTVEGTSNPNLYWYRQAAGRGLQLLFYSVGIGQISSEVPQNLSASRPQDRQFILSSKKLLLSDSGFYLCAWSGLPPGELFFGEGSRLTVL.

This sequence joins TRBV18 and TRBJ2-3; D is undetermined. The CDR3 extends over 17 amino acids. Germline loops: CDR1 KGHSH, CDR2 LQKENI. V lost 2 bases and J 1 base, leaving 16 bases between the germline ends. This chain's CDR3 is CASSPSRVILGTDTQYF. DNA for the CDR3: TGTGCCAGCTCACCATCCCGGGTAATCTTGGGCACAGATACGCAGTATTTT.

The chain couples TRBV5-1 to TRBJ1-4, with 7 bases fitting TRBD1. V trimming: 3 bases; J trimming: 4 bases; junction bases outside the gene matches: 3. CDR1 SGHRS and CDR2 YFSETQ come from the germline V gene. The CDR3 runs 14 residues. The CDR3 bases are TGCGCCAGCAGCTGGGACAGTTATAATGAAAAACTGTTTTTT. Its protein is CASSWDSYNEKLFF.

Regarding this clone: At the DNA level, this CDR3 is encoded by other sequences in the same sample as well. V and J are TRBV5-1 and TRBJ2-2; no firm D call. CDR1 and CDR2 (germline): SGHRS, YFSETQ. Trimming took 0 bases from V and 1 from J, leaving 4 bases between them. The CDR3 is made up of 14 amino acids. The CDR3 sequence: CASSLAGNTGELFF. For the CDR3, the DNA is TGCGCCAGCAGCTTGGCAGGGAACACCGGGGAGCTGTTTTTT. Full variable domain (outside the CDR3, taken from reference TRBV5-1 and TRBJ2-2): KAGVTQTPRYLIKTRGQQVTLSCSPISGHRSVSWYQQTPGQGLQFLFEYFSETQRNKGNFPGRFSGRQFSNSRSEMNVSTLELGDSALYLCASSLAGNTGELFFGEGSRLTVL.

The chain links TRBV27 to TRBJ1-5; 8 bases are a match to TRBD1. V trimming: 1 base; J trimming: 4 bases; junction bases outside the gene matches: 3. The CDR3 is 15 residues long. Germline V gene lookup returns CDR1 MNHEY and CDR2 SMNVEV (reference sequence). The CDR3 DNA is TGTGCCAGCAGTTTATTTACAGGGGGTAATCAGCCCCAGCATTTT. This gives the protein CASSLFTGGNQPQHF.

The count of this clone is one. The genes are TRBV20-1 and TRBJ2-3; 7 bases map to TRBD1. Germline loops: CDR1 DFQATT, CDR2 SNEGSKA (reference sequence). The length of the CDR3 is 15 residues. Trimming removed 3 bases from V and 7 bases from J; junction bases left unmatched: 13. In DNA form, the CDR3 reads TGCAGTGCTAGTCTTACAGGGGTTTCCACGAATACGCAGTATTTT. This translates into CSASLTGVSTNTQYF.

The chain carries TRBV2 and TRBJ1-5; 10 bases match TRBD1. The germline V gene encodes CDR1 SNHLY and CDR2 FYNNEI. Trimming cost V 4 bases and J 3 bases; bases outside gene matches: 3. The CDR3 extends over 15 amino acids. CDR3 protein: CASSGTGGNNQPQHF. The CDR3 DNA reads as TGTGCCAGCAGTGGGACAGGGGGTAACAATCAGCCCCAGCATTTT.

The chain has TRBV12-5 and TRBJ1-5, with D uncertain. V was shortened by 2 bases and J by 0 bases, with 5 bases between the two germline ends. Germline-derived CDR1 and CDR2 are LGHNT and FRNRAP. This CDR3 contains 14 residues. CDR3 in DNA: TGTGCTAGTGGTTTGTTAGATAGCAATCAGCCCCAGCATTTT. It encodes CASGLLDSNQPQHF. The whole variable domain, filled in from reference TRBV12-5 and TRBJ1-5, reads DARVTQTPRHKVTEMGQEVTMRCQPILGHNTVFWYRQTMMQGLELLAYFRNRAPLDDSGMPKDRFSAEMPDATLATLKIQPSEPRDSAVYFCASGLLDSNQPQHFGDGTRLSIL.

The V call is TRBV5-6, the J call TRBJ1-1, with D unresolved. The CDR3 extends over 13 amino acids. Trimming removed 0 bases at V and 0 bases at J, with 3 bases between. Germline CDR1 is SGHDT and CDR2 is YYEEEE. This CDR3 is CASSLAVNTEAFF. CDR3 DNA sequence: TGTGCCAGCAGCTTGGCGGTGAACACTGAAGCTTTCTTT.

CDR3 DNA sequence: TGTGCCAGCAGCTTACTCCGGGGAAAGGGCGAGACCCAGTACTTC. Residues: CASSLLRGKGETQYF. The chain recombines TRBV7-6 with TRBJ2-5; D is perhaps TRBD2 (5 bases). Per the germline V gene, CDR1 is SGHVS and CDR2 is FNYEAQ. Trimming took 2 bases from V and 5 from J, leaving 15 bases between them. CDR3 length: 15 amino acids.